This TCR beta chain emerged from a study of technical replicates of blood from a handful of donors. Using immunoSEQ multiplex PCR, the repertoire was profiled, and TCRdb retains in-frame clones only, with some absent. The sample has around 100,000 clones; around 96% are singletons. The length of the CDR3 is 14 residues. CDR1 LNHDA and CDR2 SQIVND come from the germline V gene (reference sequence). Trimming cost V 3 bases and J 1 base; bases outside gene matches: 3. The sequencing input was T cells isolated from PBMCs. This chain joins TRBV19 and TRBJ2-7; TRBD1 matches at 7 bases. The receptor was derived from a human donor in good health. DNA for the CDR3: TGTGCCAGTAGTATGGGACAGAGTTCCTACGAGCAGTACTTC. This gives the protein CASSMGQSSYEQYF.